This T cell receptor beta chain was sequenced during a study of blood T cell repertoires in COVID-19. Study context: Two negative PCRs, clearance, or symptom resolution had been documented for recovered Cohort 3 donors. From T cells, B-cell-depleted T cells, or PBMCs came the material, which was cDNA or gDNA.

TCRdb's copy holds only in-frame clones and misses some; the assay was immunoSEQ multiplex PCR. The table has over 150,000 clones, approximately 79% seen once. CDR1 is SGHTA, CDR2 FQGNSA, per germline. This CDR3 spans 13 amino acids. V gave up 5 bases and J gave up 9 bases, with 14 bases separating them. V is TRBV7-2 and J is TRBJ2-1, with D perhaps matching TRBD2 (6 bases). The receptor's source is a woman aged 70-85 years in a cohort exposed to, infected with or recovered from COVID-19 (not recorded which). Sample: PBMCs or T cells enriched from blood (not recorded which). This chain's CDR3 is CASSDSPTSEQFF. In nucleotides, the CDR3 is TGTGCCAGCAGCGATTCCCCGACTAGTGAGCAGTTCTTC.